A single sample is the source of the 28 T cell receptor beta chains below, sequenced in a study of cytomegalovirus exposure and HLA in healthy donors. The study ran its PCR with 60 Vbeta and 13 Jbeta primers. Clones were read by immunoSEQ multiplex PCR, and TCRdb kept only the in-frame ones, dropping some. This repertoire shows nearly 110,000 clones, around 80% found once; its top ten account for 2% to 3%. Sample: PBMCs. Receptor source: a middle-aged man in good health and CMV-seronegative.

The rearrangement links TRBV6-5 to TRBJ2-7, with 11 bases aligning to TRBD2. Germline CDR1 MNHEY, CDR2 SVGAGI. V shed 6 bases and J 4 bases; nucleotides not matched to a gene: 8. This CDR3 contains 15 residues. CDR3 sequence reads: CASRLYSGGVYEQYF. The CDR3 DNA is TGTGCCAGCAGACTTTATAGCGGGGGGGTGTACGAGCAGTACTTC.

The V and J genes are TRBV2 and TRBJ2-5; no clear D. Germline values: CDR1 SNHLY, CDR2 FYNNEI. Trimming removed 6 bases from V and 3 bases from J, with 11 bases in between. CDR3 length: 13 amino acids. The CDR3 reads CASRADTEETQYF. The CDR3 bases are TGTGCCAGCAGGGCAGACACTGAAGAGACCCAGTACTTC.

The V and J genes are TRBV28 and TRBJ1-6; D possibly corresponds to TRBD1 (6 bases). The ends were cut back, 6 bases at V and 5 bases at J, with 14 bases in the middle. Germline V lookup: CDR1 MDHEN, CDR2 SYDVKM. This CDR3 contains 15 residues. The CDR3 DNA reads as TGTGCCAGCAGAAGCCAGGGGAGCGATAATTCACCCCTCCACTTT. It encodes CASRSQGSDNSPLHF. Full variable domain (missing parts from reference TRBV28 and TRBJ1-6): DVKVTQSSRYLVKRTGEKVFLECVQDMDHENMFWYRQDPGLGLRLIYFSYDVKMKEKGDIPEGYSVSREKKERFSLILESASTNQTSMYLCASRSQGSDNSPLHFGNGTRLTVT.

V is TRBV6-1 and J is TRBJ2-7; 7 bases line up with TRBD1. The germline V gene has CDR1 MNHNS and CDR2 SASEGT. The CDR3 covers 18 residues. V shed 2 bases, J shed 2 bases, and the junction held 15 bases outside the gene matches. The CDR3 DNA reads as TGTGCCAGCAGTGAAAAGAACACTCCGGGACAGCGAACCTACGAGCAGTACTTC. Translating gives CASSEKNTPGQRTYEQYF.

The chain employs TRBV6-5 and TRBJ2-5; no reliable D call. The CDR3 has 15 residues. The germline CDR1 and CDR2 sequences are MNHEY and SVGAGI. Trimming removed 0 bases from V and 1 base from J, with 9 bases in between. CDR3 in DNA: TGTGCCAGCAGTTACTCGAGCTCCCCCCAAGAGACCCAGTACTTC. Encoded protein: CASSYSSSPQETQYF.

The gene calls are TRBV2 and TRBJ1-1; D is unresolved. Germline CDR1 reads SNHLY; CDR2 reads FYNNEI. This CDR3 region has 13 residues. V shed 8 bases and J shed 0 bases, with 10 bases lying between them. In DNA, the CDR3 is TGTGCCAGCCCCGACCGGGTGAACACTGAAGCTTTCTTT. Translating gives CASPDRVNTEAFF.

This chain uses TRBV15 with TRBJ2-3, with 7 bases that match TRBD2. V was clipped by 8 bases and J by 4 bases; unmatched bases: 9. The CDR3 contains 14 residues. Germline V gives CDR1 LNHNV, CDR2 YYDKDF (reference sequence). For the CDR3, the DNA is TGTGCCACCGCCGTCGGGAGGTCTCCAGATACGCAGTATTTT. Translation gives CATAVGRSPDTQYF.

The V call is TRBV6-5, the J call TRBJ2-7; possible D gene TRBD2, 5 bases. The V gene lost 5 bases and the J gene lost 2 bases, with 16 bases spanning the gap. Germline values: CDR1 MNHEY, CDR2 SVGAGI. This CDR3 contains 15 residues. The CDR3, as DNA: TGTGCCAGCAGTAATTCAGCGGTCGCGGCCTACGAGCAGTACTTC. This encodes CASSNSAVAAYEQYF.

The chain combines TRBV13 with TRBJ2-5, with unresolved D. The CDR3 length is 12 residues. The V end lost 5 bases, the J end lost 4 bases, and 8 bases lay between the germline ends. The V gene's germline CDR1 is PRHDT and CDR2 FYEKMQ (reference sequence). CDR3 amino acids: CASSIHLETQYF. Here the CDR3 DNA reads TGTGCCAGCAGCATCCATTTAGAGACCCAGTACTTC.

The gene calls are TRBV5-1 and TRBJ2-1; 11 bases match TRBD2. Germline V gives CDR1 SGHRS, CDR2 YFSETQ. The V and J ends lost 6 bases and 4 bases, in that order; junction bases with no gene match: 15. This CDR3 comprises 18 residues. This chain's CDR3 is CASITGTGLAETYNEQFF. CDR3 nucleotide sequence: TGCGCCAGCATAACGGGAACGGGACTAGCGGAGACATACAATGAGCAGTTCTTC. Using reference TRBV5-1 and TRBJ2-1 for the parts outside the CDR3, the full variable domain is KAGVTQTPRYLIKTRGQQVTLSCSPISGHRSVSWYQQTPGQGLQFLFEYFSETQRNKGNFPGRFSGRQFSNSRSEMNVSTLELGDSALYLCASITGTGLAETYNEQFFGPGTRLTVL.

This clone was found a few times. The rearrangement joins TRBV6-6 to TRBJ2-3; TRBD2 aligns across 9 bases. The CDR3 length is 16 residues. The germline V gene has CDR1 MNHNY and CDR2 SVGAGI (reference sequence). V trimming: 6 bases; J trimming: 2 bases; junction bases outside the gene matches: 9. CDR3 DNA: TGTGCCAGCAGGGCTAGCGGGGCTTTCATCACAGATACGCAGTATTTT. Protein sequence: CASRASGAFITDTQYF.

This chain joins TRBV5-1 and TRBJ2-5; the D is unclear. The CDR3 covers 13 residues. Trimming cost V 4 bases and J 3 bases, with 10 bases left between them. CDR1 is SGHRS, CDR2 YFSETQ, per germline. The CDR3, as DNA: TGCGCCAGCAGCCCGACATTAGAAGAGACCCAGTACTTC. Amino acid sequence: CASSPTLEETQYF.

This chain connects TRBV15 to TRBJ2-5; unclear D gene. Per the germline V gene, CDR1 is LNHNV and CDR2 is YYDKDF (reference sequence). V gave up 0 bases and J gave up 3 bases, with 11 bases separating them. CDR3 size: 15 residues. CDR3 loop: CATSRDWASKETQYF. CDR3 coding DNA: TGTGCCACCAGCAGAGATTGGGCCAGTAAAGAGACCCAGTACTTC.

The V gene is TRBV10-2, the J gene TRBJ2-3, with 10 nucleotides matching TRBD2. Germline V gene data show CDR1 as WSHSY and CDR2 as SAAADI. CDR3 length: 15 amino acids. V trimming: 5 bases; J trimming: 1 base; junction bases outside the gene matches: 3. The CDR3 reads CASSTGTSGTDTQYF. CDR3 in DNA: TGCGCCAGCAGTACCGGGACTAGCGGCACAGATACGCAGTATTTT.

The V call is TRBV5-1, the J call TRBJ2-2; 8 positions match TRBD1. Germline V gene lookup returns CDR1 SGHRS and CDR2 YFSETQ. The V segment lost 7 bases and the J segment 1 base; nucleotides outside the gene matches: 21. The CDR3 sequence is 20 residues long. The CDR3 DNA follows: TGCGCCAGCCGCAGTGCAGAGGGGACAGGAGCTCGACTGAACACCGGGGAGCTGTTTTTT. Translation gives CASRSAEGTGARLNTGELFF.

As DNA, the CDR3 is TGTGCCAGCAGTGCCTTAGGCGGGGGGGATGGCTACACCTTC. Translated, it gives CASSALGGGDGYTF. The V and J genes are TRBV2 and TRBJ1-2; D perhaps matches TRBD1 (5 bases). Looked up from germline, CDR1 is SNHLY and CDR2 is FYNNEI. V lost 4 bases to trimming and J lost 6 bases, with 15 bases between them. This CDR3 region has 14 residues.

This clone has just a few counts. This chain joins TRBV6-6 and TRBJ1-1; D is unresolved. Germline CDR1 is MNHNY and CDR2 is SVGAGI (reference sequence). The CDR3 spans 13 residues. With 6 bases removed from V and 1 base from J, the gap between germline ends came to 9 bases. The CDR3 DNA reads TGTGCCAGCAGCTTTGACAAGAACACTGAAGCTTTCTTT. It is translated as CASSFDKNTEAFF.

The V and J genes are TRBV6-5 and TRBJ2-5; a weak D match, TRBD1 (6 bases). CDR3 length equals 15 residues. In germline, CDR1 is MNHEY, CDR2 SVGAGI. V was shortened by 5 bases and J by 0 bases, with 13 bases between the two germline ends. The CDR3 DNA sequence: TGTGCCAGCAGTCCCGTGGGGACAAACCAAGAGACCCAGTACTTC. Encoded protein: CASSPVGTNQETQYF.

The rearrangement joins TRBV10-1 to TRBJ2-1; unclear D gene. This CDR3 has 14 residues. The V gene lost 5 bases and the J gene lost 4 bases, with 12 bases spanning the gap. CDR1 WNHNN and CDR2 SYGVQD come from the germline V gene (reference sequence). CDR3 sequence: CASSLSSAYNEQFF. As DNA, the CDR3 is TGCGCCAGCAGTCTAAGTTCTGCGTACAATGAGCAGTTCTTC.

The chain combines TRBV2 with TRBJ2-5, with 10 bases aligning to TRBD2. Trimming removed 6 bases from V and 4 bases from J; junction bases left unmatched: 8. The CDR3 has 15 amino acids. CDR1 SNHLY and CDR2 FYNNEI come from the germline V gene. The CDR3 nucleotides read TGTGCCAGCAGAGCCAAGCGGGGGGGTATAGAGACCCAGTACTTC. This translates into CASRAKRGGIETQYF.

This sequence joins TRBV19 and TRBJ1-1, with 9 bases that match TRBD1. The trim removed 9 bases at V and 0 bases at J, leaving 5 bases unmatched. This CDR3 spans 14 amino acids. The V gene's germline CDR1 is LNHDA and CDR2 SQIVND (reference sequence). CDR3 sequence reads: CASLRDRVNTEAFF. For the CDR3, the DNA is TGTGCCAGCCTCCGGGACAGGGTGAACACTGAAGCTTTCTTT.

V is TRBV5-1 and J is TRBJ2-1; 8 bases agree with TRBD2. The V segment lost 4 bases and the J segment 2 bases; nucleotides outside the gene matches: 11. CDR1 and CDR2 from the germline V gene are SGHRS and YFSETQ. The CDR3 covers 17 residues. The CDR3 sequence: CASSQATRGGAYNEQFF. The CDR3 bases are TGCGCCAGCAGCCAAGCCACACGGGGGGGGGCCTACAATGAGCAGTTCTTC.

The V call is TRBV6-5, the J call TRBJ1-2; 11 bases map to TRBD1. V gave up 7 bases and J gave up 4 bases; unmatched junction bases: 8. Germline CDR1 and CDR2: MNHEY and SVGAGI. This CDR3 comprises 15 residues. The CDR3, as DNA: TGTGCCAGCAACCCGGACAGGGGGCAGAGCTATGGCTACACCTTC. Translating it yields CASNPDRGQSYGYTF.

Only a few counts were recorded for this clone. V is TRBV5-1 and J is TRBJ2-6; D not certain. The CDR3 sequence is 17 residues long. V lost 4 bases and J 3 bases, leaving 17 bases between the germline ends. Germline CDR1 is SGHRS and CDR2 is YFSETQ. The DNA for the CDR3 is TGCGCCAGCAGCCCCGAGAGTCTGAGGCGTGGGGCCAACGTCCTGACTTTC. It specifies CASSPESLRRGANVLTF.

The rearrangement links TRBV5-6 to TRBJ1-1; TRBD1 matches at 9 bases. The CDR3 runs 15 residues. The junction had 5 bases not matched to a gene; V was cut back by 4 bases and J by 1 base. Germline V CDR1 and CDR2: SGHDT, YYEEEE. CDR3 nucleotides: TGTGCCAGCAGCGGGAGGACAGGGGCGAACACTGAAGCTTTCTTT. This gives the protein CASSGRTGANTEAFF.

V gene TRBV5-5 combines with J gene TRBJ2-7, with a possible D match to TRBD2 (5 bases). V was trimmed by 0 bases and J by 3 bases, leaving 16 bases between them. CDR1 is SGHKS and CDR2 is YYEKEE in the germline V gene (reference sequence). There are 16 residues in the CDR3. The CDR3 nucleotides are TGTGCCAGCAGCTTGGGGGAGTTCGCCACCGGCTACGAGCAGTACTTC. Its protein product is CASSLGEFATGYEQYF.

This clone has more than one count but fewer than ten. The V gene is TRBV2, the J gene TRBJ1-2, with D uncertain. There are 13 residues in the CDR3. Looked up from germline, CDR1 is SNHLY and CDR2 is FYNNEI. V gave up 5 bases and J gave up 4 bases, with 11 bases separating them. CDR3 DNA: TGTGCCAGCAGTCTACAGCTAACCTATGGCTACACCTTC. Translating gives CASSLQLTYGYTF.

Notes on this clone: Other DNA sequences in this specimen translate into the identical CDR3. This chain connects TRBV7-9 to TRBJ2-5; no clear D. Trimming shortened V by 1 base and J by 5 bases, and 5 bases separated the two germline ends. This CDR3 contains 12 residues. Germline assignment: CDR1 SEHNR and CDR2 FQNEAQ (reference sequence). The CDR3 coding sequence is TGTGCCAGCAGCTTAGTGGGCGAGACCCAGTACTTC. This sequence encodes CASSLVGETQYF. Supplemented by reference TRBV7-9 and TRBJ2-5, the full variable domain reads DTGVSQNPRHKITKRGQNVTFRCDPISEHNRLYWYRQTLGQGPEFLTYFQNEAQLEKSRLLSDRFSAERPKGSFSTLEIQRTEQGDSAMYLCASSLVGETQYFGPGTRLLVL.